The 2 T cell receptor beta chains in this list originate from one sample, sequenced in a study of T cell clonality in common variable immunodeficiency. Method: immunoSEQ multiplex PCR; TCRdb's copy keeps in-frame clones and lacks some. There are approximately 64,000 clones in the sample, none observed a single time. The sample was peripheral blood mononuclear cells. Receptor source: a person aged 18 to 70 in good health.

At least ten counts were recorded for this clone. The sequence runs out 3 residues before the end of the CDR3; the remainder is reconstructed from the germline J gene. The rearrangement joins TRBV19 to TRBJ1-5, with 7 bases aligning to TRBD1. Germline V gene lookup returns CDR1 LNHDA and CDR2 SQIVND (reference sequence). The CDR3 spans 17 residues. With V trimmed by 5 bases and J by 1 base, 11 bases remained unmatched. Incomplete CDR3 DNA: TGTGCCAGTAGTCCGCTCATTGACAGGGCCAGCAATCAGCCC. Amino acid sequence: CASSPLIDRASNQP. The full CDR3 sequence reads CASSPLIDRASNQPQHF.

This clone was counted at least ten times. CDR3 bases read: TGTGCCAGCAGCTTGGTGCTAGCTTCCTTCCATGAG. It codes for CASSLVLASFHE. The CDR3 as a whole reads CASSLVLASFHEQFF. The J gene is TRBJ2-1, the V gene TRBV5-6, with D possibly TRBD2 on 5 matching bases. The read halts 3 residues ahead of the CDR3 end, with the missing end drawn from the germline J gene. V was trimmed by 0 bases and J by 8 bases, leaving 15 bases between them. The CDR3 loop spans 15 amino acids. Germline CDR1 is SGHDT and CDR2 is YYEEEE.